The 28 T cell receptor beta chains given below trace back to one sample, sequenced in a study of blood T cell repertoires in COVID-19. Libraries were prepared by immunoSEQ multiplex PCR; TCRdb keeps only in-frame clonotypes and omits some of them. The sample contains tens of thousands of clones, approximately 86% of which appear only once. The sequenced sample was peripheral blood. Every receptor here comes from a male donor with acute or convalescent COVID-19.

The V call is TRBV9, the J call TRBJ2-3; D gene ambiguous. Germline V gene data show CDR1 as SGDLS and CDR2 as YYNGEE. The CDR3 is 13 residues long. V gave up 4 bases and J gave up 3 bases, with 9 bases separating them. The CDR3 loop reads CASSPPPTDTQYF. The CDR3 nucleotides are TGTGCCAGCAGCCCCCCCCCTACAGATACGCAGTATTTT.

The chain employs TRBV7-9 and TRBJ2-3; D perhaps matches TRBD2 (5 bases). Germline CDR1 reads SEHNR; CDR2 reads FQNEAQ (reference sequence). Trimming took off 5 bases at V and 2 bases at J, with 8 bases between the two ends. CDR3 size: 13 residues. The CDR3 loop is CASSRTPTDTQYF. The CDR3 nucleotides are TGTGCCAGCAGCCGGACTCCCACAGATACGCAGTATTTT.

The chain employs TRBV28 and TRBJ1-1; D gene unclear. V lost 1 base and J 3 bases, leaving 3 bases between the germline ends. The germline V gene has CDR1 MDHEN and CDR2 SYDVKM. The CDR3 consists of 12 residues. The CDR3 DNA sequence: TGTGCCAGCAGTTTATCCGACACTGAAGCTTTCTTT. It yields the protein CASSLSDTEAFF.

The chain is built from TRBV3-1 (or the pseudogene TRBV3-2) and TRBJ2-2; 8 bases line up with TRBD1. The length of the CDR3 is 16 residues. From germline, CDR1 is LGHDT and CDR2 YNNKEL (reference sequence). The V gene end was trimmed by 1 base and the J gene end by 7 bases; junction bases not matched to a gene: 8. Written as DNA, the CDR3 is TGTGCCAGCAGCCAAGCCGGGACAGGTACTAACGGGGAGCTGTTTTTT. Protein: CASSQAGTGTNGELFF.

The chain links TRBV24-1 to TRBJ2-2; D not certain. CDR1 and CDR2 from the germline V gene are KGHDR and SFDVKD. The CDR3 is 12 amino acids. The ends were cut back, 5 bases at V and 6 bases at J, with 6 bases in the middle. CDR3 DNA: TGTGCCACCAGTGGAGGTCCCGGGGAGCTGTTTTTT. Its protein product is CATSGGPGELFF.

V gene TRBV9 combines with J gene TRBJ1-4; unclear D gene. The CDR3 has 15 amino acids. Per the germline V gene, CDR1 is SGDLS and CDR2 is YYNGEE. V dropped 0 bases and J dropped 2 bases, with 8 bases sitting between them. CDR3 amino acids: CASSVVAYTNEKLFF. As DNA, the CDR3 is TGTGCCAGCAGCGTAGTGGCATACACTAATGAAAAACTGTTTTTT.

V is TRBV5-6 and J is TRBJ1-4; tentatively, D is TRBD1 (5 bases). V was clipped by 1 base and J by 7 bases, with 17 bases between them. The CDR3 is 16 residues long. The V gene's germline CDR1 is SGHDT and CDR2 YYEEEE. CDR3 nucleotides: TGTGCCAGCAGCTTGTCCGGGCAGGGCGGGATTGAAAAACTGTTTTTT. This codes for CASSLSGQGGIEKLFF.

Written as DNA, the CDR3 is TGCGCCAGCAGCTTACAGGGGATCTCTGGAAACACCATATATTTT. This encodes CASSLQGISGNTIYF. The V and J genes are TRBV5-1 and TRBJ1-3; 7 bases line up with TRBD1. V trimming: 2 bases; J trimming: 0 bases; junction bases outside the gene matches: 2. The CDR3 covers 15 residues. Germline assignment: CDR1 SGHRS and CDR2 YFSETQ.

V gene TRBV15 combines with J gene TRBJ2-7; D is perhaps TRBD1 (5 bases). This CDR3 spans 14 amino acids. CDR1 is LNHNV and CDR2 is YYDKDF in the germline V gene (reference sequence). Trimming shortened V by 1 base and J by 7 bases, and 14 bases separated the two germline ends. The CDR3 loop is CATSRAAGMREQYF. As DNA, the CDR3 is TGTGCCACCAGCAGAGCGGCAGGGATGAGAGAGCAGTACTTC.

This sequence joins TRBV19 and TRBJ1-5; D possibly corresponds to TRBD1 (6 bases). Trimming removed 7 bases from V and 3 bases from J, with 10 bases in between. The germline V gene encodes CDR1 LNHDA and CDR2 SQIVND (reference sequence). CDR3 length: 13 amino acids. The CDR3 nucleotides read TGTGCCAGTACTACAGGGCCCAATCAGCCCCAGCATTTT. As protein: CASTTGPNQPQHF.

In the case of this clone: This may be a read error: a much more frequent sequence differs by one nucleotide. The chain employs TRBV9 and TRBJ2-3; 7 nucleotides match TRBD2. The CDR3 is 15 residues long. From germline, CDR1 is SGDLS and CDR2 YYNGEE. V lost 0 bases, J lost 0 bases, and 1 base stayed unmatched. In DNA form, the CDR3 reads TGTGCCAGCAGCGTAGCGGGGGGTAGCACAGATACGCAGTATTTT. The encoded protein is CASSVAGGSTDTQYF.

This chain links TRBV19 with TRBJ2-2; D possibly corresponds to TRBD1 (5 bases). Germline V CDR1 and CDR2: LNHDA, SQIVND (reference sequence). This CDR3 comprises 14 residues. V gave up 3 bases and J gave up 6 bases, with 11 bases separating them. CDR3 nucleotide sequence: TGTGCCAGTAGTATTAAAACAGGTCCCGGGGAGCTGTTTTTT. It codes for CASSIKTGPGELFF.

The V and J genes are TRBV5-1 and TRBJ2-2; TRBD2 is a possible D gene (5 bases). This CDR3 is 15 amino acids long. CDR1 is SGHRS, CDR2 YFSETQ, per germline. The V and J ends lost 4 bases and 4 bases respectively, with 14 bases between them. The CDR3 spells CASSPRVEGTGELFF. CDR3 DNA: TGCGCCAGCAGCCCCCGGGTCGAGGGCACCGGGGAGCTGTTTTTT.

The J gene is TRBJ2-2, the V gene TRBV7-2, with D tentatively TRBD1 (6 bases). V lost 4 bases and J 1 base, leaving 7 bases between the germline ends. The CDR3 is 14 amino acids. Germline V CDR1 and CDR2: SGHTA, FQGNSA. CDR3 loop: CASSSGQNTGELFF. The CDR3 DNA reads TGTGCCAGCAGCTCGGGACAGAACACCGGGGAGCTGTTTTTT.

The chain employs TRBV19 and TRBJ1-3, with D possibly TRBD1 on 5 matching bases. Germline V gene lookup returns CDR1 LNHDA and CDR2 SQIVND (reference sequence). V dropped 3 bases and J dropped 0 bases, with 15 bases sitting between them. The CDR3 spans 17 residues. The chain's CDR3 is CASSIRGRARSGNTIYF. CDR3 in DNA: TGTGCCAGTAGTATCCGTGGCAGGGCACGCTCTGGAAACACCATATATTTT.

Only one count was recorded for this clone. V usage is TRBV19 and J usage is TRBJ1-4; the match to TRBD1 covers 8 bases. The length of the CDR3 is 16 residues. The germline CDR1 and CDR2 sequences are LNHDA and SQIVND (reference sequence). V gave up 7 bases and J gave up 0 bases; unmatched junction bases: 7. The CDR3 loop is CASTKQGVATNEKLFF. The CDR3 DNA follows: TGTGCCAGTACCAAACAGGGGGTCGCAACTAATGAAAAACTGTTTTTT. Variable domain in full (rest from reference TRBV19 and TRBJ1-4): DGGITQSPKYLFRKEGQNVTLSCEQNLNHDAMYWYRQDPGQGLRLIYYSQIVNDFQKGDIAEGYSVSREKKESFPLTVTSAQKNPTAFYLCASTKQGVATNEKLFFGSGTQLSVL.

CDR3 nucleotide sequence: TGTGCCACCAGTCGGGGGACAGCCTACAATGAGCAGTTCTTC. Translating gives CATSRGTAYNEQFF. V usage is TRBV24-1 and J usage is TRBJ2-1; TRBD1 is a possible D gene (7 bases). V was pared by 6 bases and J by 2 bases, with 10 bases between. The CDR3 is 14 residues long. The germline V gene encodes CDR1 KGHDR and CDR2 SFDVKD.

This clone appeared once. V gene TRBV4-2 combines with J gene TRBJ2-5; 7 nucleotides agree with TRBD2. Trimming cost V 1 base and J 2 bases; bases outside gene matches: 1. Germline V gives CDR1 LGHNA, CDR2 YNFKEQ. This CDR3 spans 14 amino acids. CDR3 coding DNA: TGTGCCAGCAGCCAAGGGGGGGGTCAAGAGACCCAGTACTTC. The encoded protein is CASSQGGGQETQYF.

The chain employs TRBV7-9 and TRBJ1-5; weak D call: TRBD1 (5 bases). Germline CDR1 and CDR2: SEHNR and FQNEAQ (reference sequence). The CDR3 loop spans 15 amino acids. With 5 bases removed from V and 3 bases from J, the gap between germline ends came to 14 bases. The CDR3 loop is CASSQSGGANQPQHF. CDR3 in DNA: TGTGCCAGCAGCCAGTCGGGGGGAGCCAATCAGCCCCAGCATTTT.

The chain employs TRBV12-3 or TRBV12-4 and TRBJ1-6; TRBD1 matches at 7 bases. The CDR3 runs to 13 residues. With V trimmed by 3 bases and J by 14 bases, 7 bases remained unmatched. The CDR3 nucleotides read TGTGCCAGCAGTTTTGGACAGGCCTCTTCCCTCCACTTT. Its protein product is CASSFGQASSLHF.

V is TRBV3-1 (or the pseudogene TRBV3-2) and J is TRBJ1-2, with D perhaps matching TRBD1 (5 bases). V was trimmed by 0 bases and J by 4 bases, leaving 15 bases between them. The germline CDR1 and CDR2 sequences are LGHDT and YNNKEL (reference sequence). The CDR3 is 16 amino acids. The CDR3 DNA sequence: TGTGCCAGCAGCCAAGATGAATCAGGGCCGGGCTATGGCTACACCTTC. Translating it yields CASSQDESGPGYGYTF.

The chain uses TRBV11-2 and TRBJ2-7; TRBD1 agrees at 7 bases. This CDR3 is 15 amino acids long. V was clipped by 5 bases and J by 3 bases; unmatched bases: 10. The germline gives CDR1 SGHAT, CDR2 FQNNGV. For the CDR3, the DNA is TGTGCCAGCAGCCCTGACAGGGAGATAATCTACGAGCAGTACTTC. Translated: CASSPDREIIYEQYF.

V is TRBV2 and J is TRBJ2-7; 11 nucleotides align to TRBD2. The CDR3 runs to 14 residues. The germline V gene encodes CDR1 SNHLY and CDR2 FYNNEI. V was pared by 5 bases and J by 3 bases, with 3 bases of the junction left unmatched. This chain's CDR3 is CASSPTSGSYEQYF. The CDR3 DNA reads TGTGCCAGCAGTCCCACTAGCGGGAGCTACGAGCAGTACTTC.

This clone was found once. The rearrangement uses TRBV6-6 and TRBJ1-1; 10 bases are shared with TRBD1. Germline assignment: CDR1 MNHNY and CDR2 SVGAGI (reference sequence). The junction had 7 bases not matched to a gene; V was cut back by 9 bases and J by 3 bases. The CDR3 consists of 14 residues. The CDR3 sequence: CASSFGTGDTEAFF. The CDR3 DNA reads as TGTGCCAGTTCTTTCGGGACAGGGGACACTGAAGCTTTCTTT.

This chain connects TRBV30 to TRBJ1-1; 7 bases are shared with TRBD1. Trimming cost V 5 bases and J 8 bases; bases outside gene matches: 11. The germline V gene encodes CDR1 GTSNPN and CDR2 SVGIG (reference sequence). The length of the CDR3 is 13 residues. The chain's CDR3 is CAWGRQGDGEAFF. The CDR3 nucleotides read TGTGCCTGGGGCAGACAGGGTGATGGCGAAGCTTTCTTT.

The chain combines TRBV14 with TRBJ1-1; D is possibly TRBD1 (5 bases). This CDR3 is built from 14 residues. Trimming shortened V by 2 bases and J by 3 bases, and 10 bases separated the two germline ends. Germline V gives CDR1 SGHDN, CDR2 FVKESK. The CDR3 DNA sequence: TGTGCCAGCAGCCAATACAGGCGAGACACTGAAGCTTTCTTT. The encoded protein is CASSQYRRDTEAFF.

CDR3 sequence: CASSHQGQGHYNEQFF. The CDR3 nucleotides are TGCGCCAGCAGCCACCAGGGACAGGGGCACTACAATGAGCAGTTCTTC. The genes are TRBV4-1 and TRBJ2-1; 10 nucleotides line up with TRBD1. With 3 bases clipped from V and 3 bases from J, the junction kept 5 bases outside the gene matches. Germline loops: CDR1 MGHRA, CDR2 YSYEKL. The CDR3 spans 16 residues.

The CDR3 is CASSVQGAGNTIYF. DNA of the CDR3: TGTGCCAGCAGTGTACAGGGGGCTGGAAACACCATATATTTT. The V and J genes are TRBV2 and TRBJ1-3; 8 bases are shared with TRBD1. Germline loops: CDR1 SNHLY, CDR2 FYNNEI. V shed 4 bases and J 2 bases; nucleotides not matched to a gene: 1. The CDR3 runs 14 residues.